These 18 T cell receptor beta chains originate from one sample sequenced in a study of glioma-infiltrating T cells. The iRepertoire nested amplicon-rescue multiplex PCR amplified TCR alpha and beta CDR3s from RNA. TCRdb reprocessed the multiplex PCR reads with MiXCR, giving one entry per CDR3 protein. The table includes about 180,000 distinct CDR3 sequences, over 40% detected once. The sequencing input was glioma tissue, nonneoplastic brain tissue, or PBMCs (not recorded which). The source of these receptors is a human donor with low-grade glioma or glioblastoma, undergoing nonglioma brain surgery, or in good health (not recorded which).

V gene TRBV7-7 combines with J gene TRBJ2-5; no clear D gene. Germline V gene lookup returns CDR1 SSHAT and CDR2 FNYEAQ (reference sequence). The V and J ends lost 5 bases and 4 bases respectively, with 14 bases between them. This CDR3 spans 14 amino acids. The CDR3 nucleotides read TGTGCCAGCAGCCGAGCTCTGGTAGGAGAGACCCAGTACTTC. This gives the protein CASSRALVGETQYF.

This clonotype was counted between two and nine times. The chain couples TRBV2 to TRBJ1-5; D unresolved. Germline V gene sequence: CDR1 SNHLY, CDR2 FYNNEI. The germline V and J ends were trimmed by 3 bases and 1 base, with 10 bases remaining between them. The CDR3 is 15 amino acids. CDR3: CASSDNTQSNQPQHF. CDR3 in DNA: TGTGCCAGCAGTGATAACACTCAAAGCAATCAGCCCCAGCATTTT. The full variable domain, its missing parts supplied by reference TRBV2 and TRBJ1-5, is EPEVTQTPSHQVTQMGQEVILRCVPISNHLYFYWYRQILGQKVEFLVSFYNNEISEKSEIFDDQFSVERPDGSNFTLKIRSTKLEDSAMYFCASSDNTQSNQPQHFGDGTRLSIL.

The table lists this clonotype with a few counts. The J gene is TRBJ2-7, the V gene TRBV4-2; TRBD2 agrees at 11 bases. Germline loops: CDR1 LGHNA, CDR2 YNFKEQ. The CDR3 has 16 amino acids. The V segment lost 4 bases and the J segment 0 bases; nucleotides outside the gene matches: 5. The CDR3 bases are TGTGCCAGCAGCCCCTCACTAGCGGGAGACTCCTACGAGCAGTACTTC. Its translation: CASSPSLAGDSYEQYF.

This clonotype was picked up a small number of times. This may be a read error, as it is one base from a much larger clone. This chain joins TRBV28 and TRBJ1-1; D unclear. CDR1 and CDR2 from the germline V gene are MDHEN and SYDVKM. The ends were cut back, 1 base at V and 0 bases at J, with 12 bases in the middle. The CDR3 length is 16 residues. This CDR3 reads CASSLSGIGVNTEAFF. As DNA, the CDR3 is TGTGCCAGCAGTTTATCCGGAATTGGCGTGAACACTGAAGCTTTCTTT.

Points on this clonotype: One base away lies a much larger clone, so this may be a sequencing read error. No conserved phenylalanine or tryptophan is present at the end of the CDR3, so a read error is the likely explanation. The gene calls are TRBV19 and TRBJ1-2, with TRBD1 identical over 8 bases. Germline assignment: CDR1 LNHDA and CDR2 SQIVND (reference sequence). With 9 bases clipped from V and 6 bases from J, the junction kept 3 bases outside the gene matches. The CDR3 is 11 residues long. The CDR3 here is CASRTGNGYTL. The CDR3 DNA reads TGTGCCAGCCGGACAGGGAATGGCTACACCTTA.

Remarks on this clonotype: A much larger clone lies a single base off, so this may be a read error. The CDR3 spells CASSGEGPGELFF. CDR3 bases: TGTGCCAGCAGTGGGGAAGGCCCCGGGGAGCTGTTTTTT. The chain uses TRBV25-1 and TRBJ2-2, with unresolved D. CDR1 MGHDK and CDR2 SYGVNS come from the germline V gene. The CDR3 totals 13 residues. Trimming shortened V by 4 bases and J by 6 bases, and 9 bases separated the two germline ends.

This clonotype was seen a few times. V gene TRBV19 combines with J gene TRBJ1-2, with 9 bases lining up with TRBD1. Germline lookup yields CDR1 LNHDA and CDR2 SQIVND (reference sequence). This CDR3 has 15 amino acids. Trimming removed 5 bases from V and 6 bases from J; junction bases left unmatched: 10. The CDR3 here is CASSSSGTGTDGYTF. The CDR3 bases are TGTGCCAGTAGTTCCTCCGGGACAGGGACGGATGGCTACACCTTC. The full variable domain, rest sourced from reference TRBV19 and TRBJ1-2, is DGGITQSPKYLFRKEGQNVTLSCEQNLNHDAMYWYRQDPGQGLRLIYYSQIVNDFQKGDIAEGYSVSREKKESFPLTVTSAQKNPTAFYLCASSSSGTGTDGYTFGSGTRLTVV.

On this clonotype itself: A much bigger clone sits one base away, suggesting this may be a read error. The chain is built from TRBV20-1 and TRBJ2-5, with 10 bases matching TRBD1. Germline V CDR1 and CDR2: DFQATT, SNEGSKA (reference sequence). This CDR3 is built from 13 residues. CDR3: CGASGTGEGTQYF. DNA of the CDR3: TGCGGTGCTAGTGGGACAGGGGAGGGGACCCAGTACTTC.

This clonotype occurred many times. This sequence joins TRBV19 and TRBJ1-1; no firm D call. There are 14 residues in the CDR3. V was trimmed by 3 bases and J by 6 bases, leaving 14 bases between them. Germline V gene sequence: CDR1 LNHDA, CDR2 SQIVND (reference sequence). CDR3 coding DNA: TGTGCCAGTAGTATGCGAGGGCATCCGGCTGAAGCTTTCTTT. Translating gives CASSMRGHPAEAFF.

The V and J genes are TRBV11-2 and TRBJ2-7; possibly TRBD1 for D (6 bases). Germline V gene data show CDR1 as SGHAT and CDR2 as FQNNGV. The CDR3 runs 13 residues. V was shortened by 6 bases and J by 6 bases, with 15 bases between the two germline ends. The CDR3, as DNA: TGTGCCAGCAGTCCACAGGGATGGAGCGAGCAGTACTTC. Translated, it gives CASSPQGWSEQYF.

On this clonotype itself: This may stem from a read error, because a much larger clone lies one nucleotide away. The DNA for the CDR3 is TGTGCCAGCAGTTTTGTGACAGTCCAAGAGACCCAGTACTTC. Translating it yields CASSFVTVQETQYF. The chain recombines TRBV28 with TRBJ2-5; tentatively, D is TRBD1 (5 bases). Looked up from germline, CDR1 is MDHEN and CDR2 is SYDVKM. Trimming stripped 3 bases from V and 1 base from J, with 9 bases between. The CDR3 contains 14 residues. Based on the CDR3 plus reference TRBV28 and TRBJ2-5, the full variable domain is DVKVTQSSRYLVKRTGEKVFLECVQDMDHENMFWYRQDPGLGLRLIYFSYDVKMKEKGDIPEGYSVSREKKERFSLILESASTNQTSMYLCASSFVTVQETQYFGPGTRLLVL.

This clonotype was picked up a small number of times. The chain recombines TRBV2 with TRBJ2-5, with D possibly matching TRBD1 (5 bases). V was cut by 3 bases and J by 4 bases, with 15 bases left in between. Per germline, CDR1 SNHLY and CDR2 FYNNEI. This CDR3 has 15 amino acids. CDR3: CASSDGKGSSETQYF. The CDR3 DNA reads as TGTGCCAGCAGTGATGGGAAGGGGTCTTCAGAGACCCAGTACTTC. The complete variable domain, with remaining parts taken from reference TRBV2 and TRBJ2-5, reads EPEVTQTPSHQVTQMGQEVILRCVPISNHLYFYWYRQILGQKVEFLVSFYNNEISEKSEIFDDQFSVERPDGSNFTLKIRSTKLEDSAMYFCASSDGKGSSETQYFGPGTRLLVL.

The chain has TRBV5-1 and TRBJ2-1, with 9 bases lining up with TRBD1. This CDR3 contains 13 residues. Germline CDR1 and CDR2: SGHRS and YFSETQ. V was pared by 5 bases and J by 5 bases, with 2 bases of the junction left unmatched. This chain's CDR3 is CASRGQGHNEQFF. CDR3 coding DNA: TGCGCCAGCAGGGGACAGGGACACAATGAGCAGTTCTTC.

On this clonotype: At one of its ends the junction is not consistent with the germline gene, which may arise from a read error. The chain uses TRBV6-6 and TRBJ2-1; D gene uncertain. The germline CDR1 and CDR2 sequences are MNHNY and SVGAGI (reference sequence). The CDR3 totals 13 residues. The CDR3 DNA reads TGTGCCAGCAGGGGGAATAAAAACAATGAGAAGTTCTTC. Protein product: CASRGNKNNEKFF.

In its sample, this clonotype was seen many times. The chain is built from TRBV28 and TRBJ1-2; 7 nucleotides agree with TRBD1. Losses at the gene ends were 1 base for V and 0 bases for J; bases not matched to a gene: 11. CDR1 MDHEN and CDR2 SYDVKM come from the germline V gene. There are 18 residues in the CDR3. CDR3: CASSLSSLTGETNYGYTF. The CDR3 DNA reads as TGTGCCAGCAGTTTATCCTCCCTAACAGGGGAGACTAACTATGGCTACACCTTC.

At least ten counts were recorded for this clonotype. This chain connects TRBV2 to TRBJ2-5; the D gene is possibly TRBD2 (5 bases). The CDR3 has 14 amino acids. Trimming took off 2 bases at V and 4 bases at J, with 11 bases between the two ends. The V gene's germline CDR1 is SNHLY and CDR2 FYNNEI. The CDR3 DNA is TGTGCCAGCAGTGAAATGGCTAGCTTAGAGACCCAGTACTTC. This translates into CASSEMASLETQYF.

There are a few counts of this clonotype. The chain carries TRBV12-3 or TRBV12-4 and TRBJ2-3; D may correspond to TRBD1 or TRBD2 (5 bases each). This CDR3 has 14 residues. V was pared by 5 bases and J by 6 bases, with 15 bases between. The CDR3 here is CASSQPGRKDTQYF. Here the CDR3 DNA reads TGTGCCAGCAGTCAACCGGGACGGAAGGATACGCAGTATTTT.

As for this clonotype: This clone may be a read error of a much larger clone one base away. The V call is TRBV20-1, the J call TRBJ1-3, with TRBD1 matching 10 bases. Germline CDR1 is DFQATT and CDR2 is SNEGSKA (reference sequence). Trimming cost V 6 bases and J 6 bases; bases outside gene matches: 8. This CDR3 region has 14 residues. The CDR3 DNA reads TGCAGTGCAACCGGGACAGGGGCTGCAAACACCATATATTTT. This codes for CSATGTGAANTIYF.